The T cell receptor (beta chain) described here comes from a study of blood T cell repertoires in COVID-19. Study in general: COVID-19 samples from acute and convalescent phases originated in the United States, Italy and Spain.

The germline gives CDR1 LGHDT, CDR2 YNNKEL (reference sequence). The CDR3 has 12 amino acids. V lost 7 bases and J 9 bases, leaving 13 bases between the germline ends. Source study methods: Estimation of nucleated cell counts relied on the amplification of reference gene primers. This table comes from immunoSEQ multiplex PCR, and its TCRdb copy is limited to in-frame clones, with some not included. V, J and clone size are those of that table, while D and trimming were read from the DNA. Of over 200,000 clones listed, around 82% are singletons. This receptor was identified in a man at least 80 years old with acute or convalescent COVID-19. The chain links TRBV3-1 (or the pseudogene TRBV3-2) to TRBJ2-1, with D perhaps matching TRBD2 (7 bases). The specimen was peripheral blood. The CDR3 DNA is TGTGCCAGCAACTCGGGGGGCGTTGAGCAGTTCTTC. Translating it yields CASNSGGVEQFF.